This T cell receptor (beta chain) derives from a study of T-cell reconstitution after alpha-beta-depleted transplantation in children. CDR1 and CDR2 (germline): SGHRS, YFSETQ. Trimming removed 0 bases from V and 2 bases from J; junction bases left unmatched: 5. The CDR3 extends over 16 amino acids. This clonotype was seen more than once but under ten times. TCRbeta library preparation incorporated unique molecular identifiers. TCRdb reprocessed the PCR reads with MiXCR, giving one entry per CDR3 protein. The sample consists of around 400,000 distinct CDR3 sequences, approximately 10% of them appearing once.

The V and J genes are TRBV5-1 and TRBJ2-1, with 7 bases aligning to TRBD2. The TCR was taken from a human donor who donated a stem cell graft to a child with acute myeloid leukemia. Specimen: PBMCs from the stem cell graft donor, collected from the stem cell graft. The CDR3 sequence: CASSLELAPAYNEQFF. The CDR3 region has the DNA TGCGCCAGCAGCTTGGAACTAGCGCCCGCCTACAATGAGCAGTTCTTC.